Presented here are 14 T cell receptor beta chains from one specimen sequenced in a study of T cells in Graves' hyperthyroidism and ophthalmopathy (dated by TCRdb to between 2018 and 2020). Preparation of the library involved multiplex PCR. The sequencing machine was an Illumina HiSeq 2000. Amplification of TCR beta CDR3 regions was carried out from RNA transcripts. The TCR CDR3 was subjected to a first round of RT-PCR using the HTBI primer set and the Qiagen OneStep RT-PCR kit. TCRdb cleaned the public reads at Q25 with fastp, built clones with MiXCR and kept in-frame beta chains. Entries that share a CDR3 protein sequence are merged under the most common genes and DNA. For this sample there are about 59,000 distinct CDR3 sequences; around 53% appear just once. The biggest ten clones account for roughly 3.4% of the sample. Sequenced input: blood. The receptors derive from a woman aged 60-75 years with Graves' ophthalmopathy.

This clonotype was counted once. The chain couples TRBV20-1 to TRBJ2-1; 7 bases are shared with TRBD1. The CDR3 has 12 amino acids. Germline CDR1 reads DFQATT; CDR2 reads SNEGSKA (reference sequence). J gave up 8 bases and V 6 bases, and 7 bases lay outside the gene matches. The CDR3 spells CSATGTADEQFF. CDR3 DNA: TGCAGTGCCACCGGGACAGCGGATGAGCAGTTCTTC.

This clonotype was detected many times. This chain connects TRBV10-3 to TRBJ2-1; 9 bases fit TRBD2. This CDR3 has 16 residues. CDR1 and CDR2 (germline): ENHRY, SYGVKD. After removal of 7 bases from V and 0 bases from J, the junction contained 7 bases not matched to a gene. The CDR3 DNA is TGTGCCATCATGCGGAGCGGGGGGTACTCCTACAATGAGCAGTTCTTC. It is translated as CAIMRSGGYSYNEQFF.

This clonotype was observed at least ten times. Germline and junction disagree at one end, which may indicate a read error. The chain employs TRBV7-7 and TRBJ1-4; 7 bases align to TRBD1. From germline, CDR1 is SSHAT and CDR2 FNYEAQ (reference sequence). This CDR3 has 13 residues. For the CDR3, the DNA is TGTGCTAGCAGCAAGGGGGCCCGGGAAAAACTGTTTTTT. Encoded protein: CASSKGAREKLFF.

This clonotype was picked up many times. An end of the junction differs from the germline gene, which may be a read error. The chain couples TRBV5-4 to TRBJ2-3, with D perhaps matching TRBD1 or TRBD2 (5 bases each). Per the germline V gene, CDR1 is SGHNT and CDR2 is YYREEE (reference sequence). CDR3 length: 14 residues. This CDR3 is CASSASRGKDTQCF. The CDR3 nucleotides are TGTGCCAGCAGCGCATCGAGGGGAAAAGATACGCAGTGTTTT.

This clonotype was detected ten times or more. This rearrangement joins TRBV4-2 to TRBJ1-6; maybe TRBD1 (5 bases). This CDR3 contains 18 residues. Germline CDR1 is LGHNA and CDR2 is YNFKEQ. V dropped 0 bases and J dropped 0 bases, with 12 bases sitting between them. DNA of the CDR3: TGTGCCAGCAGCCAAGATCATGGGGGTAGCTCCTATAATTCACCCCTCCACTTT. It codes for CASSQDHGGSSYNSPLHF.

In DNA, the CDR3 is TGTGCCAGCAGCTCAACCAGAGGGGGGGCGGATAATGAGCAGTTCTTC. Its translation: CASSSTRGGADNEQFF. This chain links TRBV7-6 with TRBJ2-1, with D tentatively TRBD2 (7 bases). Trimming took 4 bases from V and 7 from J, leaving 20 bases between them. CDR3 length equals 16 residues. In germline, CDR1 is SGHVS, CDR2 FNYEAQ.

This clonotype was seen more than once but under ten times. The rearrangement joins TRBV20-1 to TRBJ1-6; TRBD1 is a possible D gene (6 bases). The V gene's germline CDR1 is DFQATT and CDR2 SNEGSKA (reference sequence). The length of the CDR3 is 16 residues. V lost 3 bases, J lost 6 bases, and 18 bases lay in between. The CDR3 loop reads CSASDVEGVSNSPLHF. DNA for the CDR3: TGCAGTGCTAGCGACGTCGAGGGGGTTTCTAATTCACCCCTCCACTTT.

This clonotype was observed many times. The V gene is TRBV12-3 or TRBV12-4, the J gene TRBJ2-2; TRBD1 agrees at 10 bases. This CDR3 region has 15 residues. Trimming removed 6 bases from V and 7 bases from J; junction bases left unmatched: 8. The CDR3 sequence is CASSRDRGLNGELFF. The CDR3 nucleotides are TGTGCCAGCAGCCGGGACAGGGGATTAAACGGGGAGCTGTTTTTT.

The chain uses TRBV6-5 and TRBJ1-5; 10 bases line up with TRBD1. CDR3 length: 14 amino acids. V trimming: 5 bases; J trimming: 6 bases; junction bases outside the gene matches: 4. Germline V gives CDR1 MNHEY, CDR2 SVGAGI. CDR3 protein: CASSGDRGTQPQHF. The DNA of the CDR3 is TGTGCCAGCAGTGGGGACAGGGGAACTCAGCCCCAGCATTTT.

The chain recombines TRBV4-1 with TRBJ1-4; D not resolved. The germline V gene has CDR1 MGHRA and CDR2 YSYEKL. Trimming removed 6 bases from V and 8 bases from J, with 10 bases in between. The CDR3 is 12 amino acids. The CDR3 loop is CASSLVGEKLFF. The DNA of the CDR3 is TGCGCCAGCAGTCTAGTGGGGGAAAAACTGTTTTTT.

This clonotype was seen ten or more times. The chain carries TRBV6-1 and TRBJ2-3, with a possible D match to TRBD2 (5 bases). Trimming left V 6 bases short and J 4 bases short, with 14 bases between. The V gene's germline CDR1 is MNHNS and CDR2 SASEGT. The CDR3 is 14 amino acids. The chain's CDR3 is CASRRRSFSDTQYF. DNA of the CDR3: TGTGCCAGCAGGCGGAGGAGCTTCTCAGATACGCAGTATTTT.

The chain recombines TRBV10-3 with TRBJ2-7; 10 bases fit TRBD2. CDR3 length: 15 residues. The V gene end was trimmed by 2 bases and the J gene end by 5 bases; junction bases not matched to a gene: 6. Germline CDR1 ENHRY, CDR2 SYGVKD. The CDR3 DNA sequence: TGTGCCATCAGTGAGCCGCTAGCGGGGGCCCACGAGCAGTACTTC. Protein sequence: CAISEPLAGAHEQYF.

A single count supports this clonotype. This chain links TRBV20-1 with TRBJ2-3; TRBD2 agrees at 11 bases. The CDR3 length is 14 residues. The germline gives CDR1 DFQATT, CDR2 SNEGSKA (reference sequence). After removal of 5 bases from V and 2 bases from J, the junction contained 3 bases not matched to a gene. The CDR3 is CSAGTSGYTDTQYF. The DNA for the CDR3 is TGCAGTGCTGGGACTAGCGGCTACACAGATACGCAGTATTTT.

The chain couples TRBV10-3 to TRBJ2-6, with TRBD1 matching 9 bases. Germline CDR1 reads ENHRY; CDR2 reads SYGVKD. The ends lost 10 bases at V and 9 bases at J; junction bases unmatched: 13. This CDR3 region has 15 residues. The CDR3 here is CATQSGTGSYNVLTF. The CDR3 region has the DNA TGTGCCACCCAGTCCGGGACAGGGTCCTACAACGTCCTGACTTTC.